The rows below give T cell receptor beta chains drawn from one sample of a study of memory B cells and T cells in multiple sclerosis. These receptors have no known antigen. The data were produced by immunoSEQ multiplex PCR, yet TCRdb's version contains in-frame clones alone and is incomplete. The repertoire has 30,000 to 40,000 clones, around 88% of them found once; the top ten carry 2% to 3%. The source material was PBMCs from blood kept in culture. Every receptor here comes from a human donor with multiple sclerosis. Both conserved end residues are part of each CDR3. The D gene is left open where the match is weak. Clone sizes are given selectively: once, few, many, or a class where the clone is expanded.

v_gene: TRBV2; abundance: -; d_gene: -; j_gene: TRBJ2-2; CDR3nt: TGTGCCAGCAGCGCCAGAGTGGGCAGGTTGACCGGGGAGCTGTTTTTT; CDR3aa: CASSARVGRLTGELFF
v_gene: TRBV5-6; abundance: -; d_gene: -; j_gene: TRBJ2-7; CDR3nt: TGTGCCAGCAGCCCCCTGCTCTCGGAAGAGTCTTACTTC; CDR3aa: CASSPLLSEESYF
v_gene: TRBV7-6; abundance: once; d_gene: TRBD1; j_gene: TRBJ2-2; CDR3nt: TGTGCCAGCAGCTTAGGGACAGGGAACACCGGGGAGCTGTTTTTT; CDR3aa: CASSLGTGNTGELFF
v_gene: TRBV6-5; abundance: few; d_gene: -; j_gene: TRBJ1-1; CDR3nt: TGTGCCAGCAGTTACGACAGCATGTTGACTGAAGCTTTCTTT; CDR3aa: CASSYDSMLTEAFF
v_gene: TRBV6-1; abundance: -; d_gene: -; j_gene: TRBJ1-5; CDR3nt: TGTGCCAGCAGTGATCGGAGAGGGGCCCCAGGGCCCCAGCATTTT; CDR3aa: CASSDRRGAPGPQHF
v_gene: TRBV5-6; abundance: -; d_gene: -; j_gene: TRBJ1-5; CDR3nt: TGTGCCAGCAGCTTTAGGGGGGTTGGCAATCAGCCCCAGCATTTT; CDR3aa: CASSFRGVGNQPQHF
v_gene: TRBV30; abundance: -; d_gene: -; j_gene: TRBJ2-7; CDR3nt: TGTGCCTGGGGTCTAGGGTCAGGGTCCTACGAGCAGTACTTC; CDR3aa: CAWGLGSGSYEQYF
v_gene: TRBV11-2; abundance: -; d_gene: -; j_gene: TRBJ2-5; CDR3nt: TGTGCCAGCAGCTTAAAAGAGACCCAGTACTTC; CDR3aa: CASSLKETQYF
v_gene: TRBV9; abundance: -; d_gene: TRBD2; j_gene: TRBJ2-3; CDR3nt: TGTGCCAGCAGCGTAGGGGCTAGCGGGGGAGGCGCGAATACGCAGTATTTT; CDR3aa: CASSVGASGGGANTQYF
v_gene: TRBV28; abundance: -; d_gene: -; j_gene: TRBJ2-7; CDR3nt: TGTGCCAGCAGCGGGGTGGGATATTCGCCGAAATACGAGCAGTACTTC; CDR3aa: CASSGVGYSPKYEQYF
v_gene: TRBV10-3; abundance: -; d_gene: TRBD1; j_gene: TRBJ1-1; CDR3nt: TGTGCCATCAGTGATTTCGGGACAGTGAACACTGAAGCTTTCTTT; CDR3aa: CAISDFGTVNTEAFF
v_gene: TRBV6-1; abundance: -; d_gene: -; j_gene: TRBJ1-5; CDR3nt: TGTGCCAGCAGTGACCAGGTCAGATATAGCAATCAGCCCCAGCATTTT; CDR3aa: CASSDQVRYSNQPQHF
v_gene: TRBV30; abundance: -; d_gene: -; j_gene: TRBJ1-1; CDR3nt: TGTGCCTGGAGTGCGACCAGGGCTGAAGCTTTCTTT; CDR3aa: CAWSATRAEAFF
v_gene: TRBV2; abundance: -; d_gene: -; j_gene: TRBJ1-5; CDR3nt: TGTGCCAGCAGTGAAGGGGGGTTCGGGGATCAGCCCCAGCATTTT; CDR3aa: CASSEGGFGDQPQHF
v_gene: TRBV5-1; abundance: -; d_gene: -; j_gene: TRBJ2-5; CDR3nt: TGCGCCAGCAGCTTTGGACGTATTGGTTACGGGATCCAAGAGACCCAGTACTTC; CDR3aa: CASSFGRIGYGIQETQYF
v_gene: TRBV4-2; abundance: -; d_gene: -; j_gene: TRBJ2-1; CDR3nt: TGTGCCAGCAGCCTGGAGGGGGGACTCAGCTCCTACAATGAGCAGTTCTTC; CDR3aa: CASSLEGGLSSYNEQFF
v_gene: TRBV19; abundance: -; d_gene: -; j_gene: TRBJ1-1; CDR3nt: TGTGCCAGTAGTCCAGGACAGACGATCATGAACACTGAAGCTTTCTTT; CDR3aa: CASSPGQTIMNTEAFF
v_gene: TRBV20-1; abundance: -; d_gene: -; j_gene: TRBJ2-7; CDR3nt: TGCAGTGCTCGGTACAAAACCGAGCAGTACTTC; CDR3aa: CSARYKTEQYF
v_gene: TRBV5-4; abundance: once; d_gene: TRBD1; j_gene: TRBJ1-3; CDR3nt: TGTGCCAGCAGCGGGGGACAGGGGAGTAGAAACACCATATATTTT; CDR3aa: CASSGGQGSRNTIYF
v_gene: TRBV29-1; abundance: -; d_gene: TRBD2; j_gene: TRBJ2-1; CDR3nt: TGCAGCGTTTACCCTAGCGGGGGCCTCCACAATGAGCAGTTCTTC; CDR3aa: CSVYPSGGLHNEQFF
v_gene: TRBV28; abundance: once; d_gene: -; j_gene: TRBJ1-5; CDR3nt: TGTGCCAGCAGTTTAACCCACGGAAATCAGCCCCAGCATTTT; CDR3aa: CASSLTHGNQPQHF
v_gene: TRBV28; abundance: -; d_gene: -; j_gene: TRBJ1-2; CDR3nt: TGTGCCAGCAGTTTAAGGGGGGCATCCTACTATGGCTACACCTTC; CDR3aa: CASSLRGASYYGYTF
v_gene: TRBV19; abundance: -; d_gene: -; j_gene: TRBJ1-4; CDR3nt: TGTGCCAGTAGTAAGGAACTGAAAAATGAAAAACTGTTTTTT; CDR3aa: CASSKELKNEKLFF
v_gene: TRBV28; abundance: once; d_gene: -; j_gene: TRBJ1-5; CDR3nt: TGTGCCAGCAGTCCTGCCTTTTTCAGACAGCCCCAGCATTTT; CDR3aa: CASSPAFFRQPQHF
v_gene: TRBV7-2; abundance: -; d_gene: -; j_gene: TRBJ2-7; CDR3nt: TGTGCCAGCAGCCCGGGCCTATACGAGCAGTACTTC; CDR3aa: CASSPGLYEQYF
v_gene: TRBV5-1; abundance: -; d_gene: TRBD2; j_gene: TRBJ2-1; CDR3nt: TGCGCCAGCAGCTCCTCTAGCGGCGGTGAGCAGTTCTTC; CDR3aa: CASSSSSGGEQFF
v_gene: TRBV2; abundance: -; d_gene: TRBD1; j_gene: TRBJ2-2; CDR3nt: TGTGCCAGCACCCGACAGGGGGCAAACACCGGGGAGCTGTTTTTT; CDR3aa: CASTRQGANTGELFF
v_gene: TRBV4-1; abundance: -; d_gene: -; j_gene: TRBJ1-5; CDR3nt: TGCGCCAGCAGCCAAGGGGCACAGGTTAATCAGCCCCAGCATTTT; CDR3aa: CASSQGAQVNQPQHF
v_gene: TRBV28; abundance: -; d_gene: -; j_gene: TRBJ2-5; CDR3nt: TGTGCCAGCACCGAAAACGGACCGCAAGAGACCCAGTACTTC; CDR3aa: CASTENGPQETQYF
v_gene: TRBV5-4; abundance: -; d_gene: TRBD2; j_gene: TRBJ2-1; CDR3nt: TGTGCCAGCAGCTTCCAGCGGGAGCAGTACAATGAGCAGTTCTTC; CDR3aa: CASSFQREQYNEQFF
v_gene: TRBV6-5; abundance: -; d_gene: -; j_gene: TRBJ2-1; CDR3nt: TGTGCCAGCAGTTACGATGGCGGGGAGTACAATGAGCAGTTCTTC; CDR3aa: CASSYDGGEYNEQFF
v_gene: TRBV6-1; abundance: -; d_gene: TRBD2; j_gene: TRBJ2-5; CDR3nt: TGTGCCAGCAGCCCCGGGACTAGCCAAGAGACCCAGTACTTC; CDR3aa: CASSPGTSQETQYF
v_gene: TRBV19; abundance: -; d_gene: -; j_gene: TRBJ1-1; CDR3nt: TGTGCCAGTAGTCTGACACTGGTGAACACTGAAGCTTTCTTT; CDR3aa: CASSLTLVNTEAFF
v_gene: TRBV5-4; abundance: -; d_gene: -; j_gene: TRBJ2-7; CDR3nt: TGTGCCAGCAGCTTATTGGGCGTTACCTACGAGCAGTACTTC; CDR3aa: CASSLLGVTYEQYF
v_gene: TRBV27; abundance: -; d_gene: -; j_gene: TRBJ2-6; CDR3nt: TGTGCCAGCAGTCCCTTGGGAACTGGGGCCAACGTCCTGACTTTC; CDR3aa: CASSPLGTGANVLTF
v_gene: TRBV7-9; abundance: -; d_gene: TRBD2; j_gene: TRBJ2-7; CDR3nt: TGTGCCAGCAGCTTATTAGCGGGAGGGCCCTACGAGCAGTACTTC; CDR3aa: CASSLLAGGPYEQYF
v_gene: TRBV6-5; abundance: -; d_gene: TRBD1; j_gene: TRBJ1-5; CDR3nt: TGTGCCAGCAGTTCCCCGGGACAGGCTAATCAGCCCCAGCATTTT; CDR3aa: CASSSPGQANQPQHF
v_gene: TRBV4-1; abundance: once; d_gene: -; j_gene: TRBJ1-1; CDR3nt: TGCGCCAGCAGCCAAGGGCAGAACTCCCCCCTGAACACTGAAGCTTTCTTT; CDR3aa: CASSQGQNSPLNTEAFF
v_gene: TRBV27; abundance: -; d_gene: -; j_gene: TRBJ1-2; CDR3nt: TGTGCCAGCAGTTTATCATGGAAAAACTATGGCTACACCTTC; CDR3aa: CASSLSWKNYGYTF
v_gene: TRBV7-3; abundance: once; d_gene: -; j_gene: TRBJ2-7; CDR3nt: TGTGCCAGCAGCTTAATCGGGGGCGAGCGGCAGTACTTC; CDR3aa: CASSLIGGERQYF
v_gene: TRBV6-5; abundance: once; d_gene: -; j_gene: TRBJ2-5; CDR3nt: TGTGCCAGCAGTTACGACCCCTTCCCCAAGACCCAGTACTTC; CDR3aa: CASSYDPFPKTQYF
v_gene: TRBV10-3; abundance: once; d_gene: -; j_gene: TRBJ2-2; CDR3nt: TGTGCCATCAGTGAGGCTAGGACCGGGGAGCTGTTTTTT; CDR3aa: CAISEARTGELFF
v_gene: TRBV29-1; abundance: -; d_gene: TRBD1; j_gene: TRBJ1-2; CDR3nt: TGCAGCGTGAAAAACACAGGGGGGTATGGCTACACCTTC; CDR3aa: CSVKNTGGYGYTF
v_gene: TRBV2; abundance: -; d_gene: -; j_gene: TRBJ2-3; CDR3nt: TGTGCCAGCAGCCGTGACACCGGGAGCCGCACAGATACGCAGTATTTT; CDR3aa: CASSRDTGSRTDTQYF
v_gene: TRBV7-9; abundance: -; d_gene: TRBD1; j_gene: TRBJ1-4; CDR3nt: TGTGCCAGCAGCTTAGCAGGACAGGCGATCGTGAAACTGTTTTTT; CDR3aa: CASSLAGQAIVKLFF
v_gene: TRBV19; abundance: -; d_gene: -; j_gene: TRBJ1-4; CDR3nt: TGTGCCAGTAGTATAAGGACAGTCAATGAAAAACTGTTTTTT; CDR3aa: CASSIRTVNEKLFF
v_gene: TRBV28; abundance: -; d_gene: -; j_gene: TRBJ1-2; CDR3nt: TGTGCCAGCGGCCGAGGGGGGTGGGGCTACACCTTC; CDR3aa: CASGRGGWGYTF
v_gene: TRBV2; abundance: -; d_gene: -; j_gene: TRBJ2-5; CDR3nt: TGTGCCAGTGAAGGCGGGACGTATCAAGAGACCCAGTACTTC; CDR3aa: CASEGGTYQETQYF
v_gene: TRBV5-1; abundance: few; d_gene: TRBD2; j_gene: TRBJ2-3; CDR3nt: TGCGCCAGCAGCTTGGGGACTTTGAGCGGGGGGGCGGATACGCAGTATTTT; CDR3aa: CASSLGTLSGGADTQYF
v_gene: TRBV19; abundance: -; d_gene: TRBD1; j_gene: TRBJ1-1; CDR3nt: TGTGCCAGTAGAAACAGGGGGGCAGCTGAAGCTTTCTTT; CDR3aa: CASRNRGAAEAFF
v_gene: TRBV6-6; abundance: -; d_gene: -; j_gene: TRBJ2-7; CDR3nt: TGTGCCAGCAGTTACTTCATAAGGGGGGGGCGGTACGAGCAGTACTTC; CDR3aa: CASSYFIRGGRYEQYF
v_gene: TRBV2; abundance: -; d_gene: TRBD2; j_gene: TRBJ2-7; CDR3nt: TGTGCCAGCCTCTGGACTAGCGGATCCTACGAGCAGTACTTC; CDR3aa: CASLWTSGSYEQYF
v_gene: TRBV6-5; abundance: -; d_gene: -; j_gene: TRBJ1-3; CDR3nt: TGTGCCAGCAGTTATCAGGGACCGACCTCTGGAAACACCATATATTTT; CDR3aa: CASSYQGPTSGNTIYF
v_gene: TRBV5-4; abundance: -; d_gene: -; j_gene: TRBJ1-5; CDR3nt: TGTGCCAGCAGCCAAGACAGTCGCCAGCCCCAGCATTTT; CDR3aa: CASSQDSRQPQHF
v_gene: TRBV7-9; abundance: -; d_gene: -; j_gene: TRBJ2-5; CDR3nt: TGTGCCAGCAGCGGGGAGAGGTCGCGTGGAGAGACCCAGTACTTC; CDR3aa: CASSGERSRGETQYF